The 6 T cell receptor beta chains below come from one sample, sequenced in a study of T-cell memory formation after mild COVID-19. TCRdb called the 5' RACE reads again in MiXCR, with one record for every CDR3 protein. This table holds a few hundred thousand distinct CDR3 sequences, roughly 21% found once. Sequencing used PBMCs or a T cell subset sorted from them (not recorded which). The receptors stem from an adult woman who had mild COVID-19 (a few samples of this study predate the infection). Cell type and time point are not known.

V gene TRBV4-1 combines with J gene TRBJ2-3; D is possibly TRBD1 (5 bases). V lost 1 base and J lost 5, with 10 bases in between. The CDR3 consists of 14 residues. CDR1 and CDR2 (germline): MGHRA, YSYEKL. The CDR3 DNA reads TGCGCCAGCAGCCAAGTCCCAGGGAAAGATACGCAGTATTTT. Protein product: CASSQVPGKDTQYF.

V is TRBV12-3 or TRBV12-4 and J is TRBJ2-7; 10 bases are shared with TRBD2. The trim removed 5 bases at V and 2 bases at J, leaving 9 bases unmatched. The CDR3 is 16 residues long. CDR3 sequence reads: CASSPSSGRRPYEQYF. In DNA form, the CDR3 reads TGTGCCAGCAGTCCCAGTAGCGGGAGGAGGCCCTACGAGCAGTACTTC.

The chain is built from TRBV18 and TRBJ2-1, with TRBD2 matching over 12 bases. The J segment lost 6 bases and the V segment lost 0 bases, leaving 3 bases of the junction unmatched. This CDR3 comprises 16 residues. In germline, CDR1 is KGHSH, CDR2 LQKENI. In DNA, the CDR3 is TGTGCCAGCTCACCACCCGGACTAGCGGGAAGCAATGAGCAGTTCTTC. It encodes CASSPPGLAGSNEQFF.

This clonotype was observed a handful of times. The chain is built from TRBV24-1 and TRBJ2-3, with TRBD2 matching 8 bases. The CDR3 sequence is 12 residues long. The V gene's germline CDR1 is KGHDR and CDR2 SFDVKD. Unmatched junction bases numbered 3, after V lost 2 bases and J lost 12 bases. The CDR3 DNA is TGTGCCACCAGTGATTACGGACTAGCTCAGTATTTT. Amino acid sequence: CATSDYGLAQYF.

The rearrangement links TRBV29-1 to TRBJ1-2; D is unclear. Germline V lookup: CDR1 SQVTM, CDR2 ANQGSEA. The CDR3 extends over 13 amino acids. Deletions cut 5 bases from V and 4 bases from J, with 14 bases between. The CDR3 here is CSVSLFRGYGYTF. In DNA form, the CDR3 reads TGCAGCGTTAGTCTGTTTCGTGGCTATGGCTACACCTTC. Combining the CDR3 with reference TRBV29-1 and TRBJ1-2 gives the whole variable domain SAVISQKPSRDICQRGTSLTIQCQVDSQVTMMFWYRQQPGQSLTLIATANQGSEATYESGFVIDKFPISRPNLTFSTLTVSNMSPEDSSIYLCSVSLFRGYGYTFGSGTRLTVV.

The rearrangement uses TRBV14 and TRBJ2-3; either TRBD1 or TRBD2 may supply D (6 bases each). With 4 bases removed from V and 5 bases from J, the gap between germline ends came to 16 bases. This CDR3 comprises 15 residues. The germline V gene encodes CDR1 SGHDN and CDR2 FVKESK. The CDR3, as DNA: TGTGCCAGCAGCCCCACAGGGACTCCGGGAGATACGCAGTATTTT. It yields the protein CASSPTGTPGDTQYF.